This T cell receptor (beta chain) was sequenced for a study of control samples from healthy donors and cancer patients. Germline CDR1 reads SGHAT; CDR2 reads FQNNGV. Trimming cost V 2 bases and J 4 bases; bases outside gene matches: 12. The CDR3 is made up of 17 amino acids. Generated by immunoSEQ multiplex PCR, the TCRdb table keeps only in-frame clones and is missing some. Found here are tens of thousands of clones, about 90% of them singletons; the top ten hold 1.9%. The chain links TRBV11-2 to TRBJ1-2, with 8 bases identical to TRBD1. The sample was PBMCs. The receptor comes from a woman aged 55-70 years with head and neck cancer. The CDR3 protein is CASSLHRRTGRSYGYTF. CDR3 in DNA: TGTGCCAGCAGCTTACATAGGAGGACAGGGAGAAGCTATGGCTACACCTTC.